Here is one T cell receptor (beta chain) with its context. Preparing the TCRbeta library involved the use of unique molecular identifiers. MiXCR, run by TCRdb on the PCR reads, gives a single entry per CDR3 protein. The sample yields around 410,000 distinct CDR3 sequences, about a tenth seen once. The data derive from a study of T-cell reconstitution after alpha-beta-depleted transplantation in children. Trimming took 4 bases from V and 4 from J; bases not matched to a gene: 2. Germline V gene data show CDR1 as ENHRY and CDR2 as SYGVKD. This CDR3 is built from 16 residues. The chain links TRBV10-3 to TRBJ2-2, with 14 bases that match TRBD2. This sequence originates from a human donor who donated a stem cell graft to a child with acute myeloid leukemia. The sequences come from PBMCs from the stem cell graft donor, collected from the stem cell graft. The CDR3 bases are TGTGCCATCAGTGCGGGGACTAGCGGGAGCACCGGGGAGCTGTTTTTT. It codes for CAISAGTSGSTGELFF.